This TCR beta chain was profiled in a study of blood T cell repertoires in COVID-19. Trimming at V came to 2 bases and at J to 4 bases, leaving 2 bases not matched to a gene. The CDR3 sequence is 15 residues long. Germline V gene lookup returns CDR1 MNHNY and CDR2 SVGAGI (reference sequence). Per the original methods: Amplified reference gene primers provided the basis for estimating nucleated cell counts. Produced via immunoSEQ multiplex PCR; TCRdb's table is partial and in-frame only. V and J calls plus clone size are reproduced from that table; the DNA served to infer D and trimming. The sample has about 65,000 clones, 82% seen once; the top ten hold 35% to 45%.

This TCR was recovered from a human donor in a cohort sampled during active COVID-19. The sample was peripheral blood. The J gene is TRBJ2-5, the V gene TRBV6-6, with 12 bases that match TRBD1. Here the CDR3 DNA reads TGTGCCAGCAGTTACACGGGACAGGGGGCAGAGACCCAGTACTTC. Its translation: CASSYTGQGAETQYF.